The rows below give T cell receptor beta chains drawn from one sample of a study of T cell responses to AZD1222 COVID-19 vaccine. Assay: immunoSEQ multiplex PCR; the TCRdb copy retains only in-frame clones and omits some. Altogether about 130,000 clones are present, roughly nine tenths being singletons, with the ten largest covering about 6%. The specimen was peripheral blood, collected on day 0 of AZD1222 vaccination. Receptors originate from an adult in good health. Each CDR3 is given without its conserved first and last residue. Fields, in order: CDR3 protein, V gene, J gene.

SVKERQADEKLF	TRBV29-1	TRBJ1-4
ASRAPSVTDTQY	TRBV2	TRBJ2-3
ASSRTSGVTYEQY	TRBV7-2	TRBJ2-7
ASSWMAYEQY	TRBV6-2/TRBV6-3	TRBJ2-7
ASSPRIGETQY	TRBV5-1	TRBJ2-5
ASSPSHLNTEAF	TRBV18	TRBJ1-1
ASSTFDRRSYEQY	TRBV5-1	TRBJ2-7
ASSFQISNQPQH	TRBV27	TRBJ1-5
ASSLGGNYGYT	TRBV7-2	TRBJ1-2
ASSLLAGGTLYEQY	TRBV4-1	TRBJ2-7
AWSEPGQSTYT	TRBV30	TRBJ1-2